Each of the 10 T cell receptor beta chains below was sequenced from the same sample in a study of beta chain features in type 1 diabetes. Findings and limits, study-wide: For Type 1 diabetes patients, all four CD4+ subsets carried TCRB CDR3s that were moderately but significantly shorter.

Expressed TCRB transcripts were sequenced because the entire RNA isolate underwent reverse transcription. Profiled with immunoSEQ multiplex PCR; TCRdb holds only in-frame clones, not every one. Of hundreds of thousands of clones listed, 15% are singletons. Their recognized antigens are unknown. Sequenced input: naive CD4+ T cells from blood. All receptors derive from a man between 18 and 35 years old with type 1 diabetes.

Written as DNA, the CDR3 is TGCAGCGTTCAAAAACAGGGGAACACTGAAGCTTTCTTT. Its translation is CSVQKQGNTEAFF. The chain carries TRBV29-1 and TRBJ1-1; tentatively, D is TRBD1 (6 bases). Deletions cut 5 bases from V and 1 base from J, with 11 bases between. Germline CDR1 and CDR2: SQVTM and ANQGSEA. The CDR3 sequence is 13 residues long.

The rearrangement uses TRBV29-1 and TRBJ2-3; 10 bases are a match to TRBD2. The CDR3 loop spans 14 amino acids. The V segment lost 4 bases and the J segment 4 bases; nucleotides outside the gene matches: 5. Germline-derived CDR1 and CDR2 are SQVTM and ANQGSEA. CDR3 DNA sequence: TGCAGCGTTGTTGGGCTAGCGGGGGCAGATACGCAGTATTTT. Translated, it gives CSVVGLAGADTQYF.

The genes are TRBV19 and TRBJ2-7; D is perhaps TRBD2 (5 bases). Germline CDR1 and CDR2: LNHDA and SQIVND (reference sequence). The V and J ends lost 3 bases and 2 bases respectively, with 14 bases between them. The CDR3 consists of 15 residues. The CDR3 spells CASSIWESGAYEQYF. The CDR3, as DNA: TGTGCCAGTAGTATCTGGGAGTCCGGGGCCTACGAGCAGTACTTC.

There are a few counts of this clone. The chain combines TRBV5-1 with TRBJ2-5, with D maybe TRBD2 (6 bases). Trimming left V 1 base short and J 4 bases short, with 11 bases between. Germline V lookup: CDR1 SGHRS, CDR2 YFSETQ. The CDR3 is 14 amino acids. The CDR3 here is CASSLNQGGETQYF. As DNA, the CDR3 is TGCGCCAGCAGCTTGAACCAGGGAGGAGAGACCCAGTACTTC.

This clone was seen more than once but under ten times. The J gene is TRBJ2-4, the V gene TRBV6-5; 9 nucleotides match TRBD1. After removal of 8 bases from V and 8 bases from J, the junction contained 7 bases not matched to a gene. Germline V CDR1 and CDR2: MNHEY, SVGAGI. The CDR3 sequence is 13 residues long. The CDR3 loop reads CASRRTGDDIQYF. CDR3 DNA: TGTGCCAGCCGCCGGACAGGGGATGACATTCAGTACTTC.

This clone was found a few times. V and J are TRBV5-4 and TRBJ2-7, with D tentatively TRBD1 (7 bases). The V end was cut by 9 bases, the J end by 4 bases, with 17 bases between. The CDR3 consists of 13 residues. Germline CDR1 SGHNT, CDR2 YYREEE (reference sequence). The CDR3 DNA reads as TGTGCCACCCTGCGCCAGGGGGGATACGAGCAGTACTTC. Translated: CATLRQGGYEQYF. Supplemented by reference TRBV5-4 and TRBJ2-7, the full variable domain reads ETGVTQSPTHLIKTRGQQVTLRCSSQSGHNTVSWYQQALGQGPQFIFQYYREEENGRGNFPPRFSGLQFPNYSSELNVNALELDDSALYLCATLRQGGYEQYFGPGTRLTVT.

This clone was seen more than once but under ten times. The CDR3 region is CASSSDTEAFF. The CDR3 DNA reads as TGTGCCAGCAGCTCTGACACTGAAGCTTTCTTT. This chain connects TRBV28 to TRBJ1-1; D unclear. CDR1 MDHEN and CDR2 SYDVKM come from the germline V gene. V was pared by 6 bases and J by 3 bases, with 5 bases between. The CDR3 is 11 residues long. Together with reference TRBV28 and TRBJ1-1, the CDR3 gives the full variable domain: DVKVTQSSRYLVKRTGEKVFLECVQDMDHENMFWYRQDPGLGLRLIYFSYDVKMKEKGDIPEGYSVSREKKERFSLILESASTNQTSMYLCASSSDTEAFFGQGTRLTVV.

This clone was seen only a few times. The V and J genes are TRBV9 and TRBJ2-3, with D tentatively TRBD2 (5 bases). Germline CDR1 and CDR2: SGDLS and YYNGEE. V gave up 0 bases and J gave up 6 bases, with 14 bases separating them. The CDR3 totals 15 residues. CDR3 sequence: CASSVAGMVGDTQYF. The CDR3 DNA follows: TGTGCCAGCAGCGTAGCGGGAATGGTGGGCGATACGCAGTATTTT.

The chain combines TRBV6-6 with TRBJ2-7; the match to TRBD1 covers 8 bases. The trim removed 8 bases at V and 5 bases at J, leaving 17 bases unmatched. Looked up from germline, CDR1 is MNHNY and CDR2 is SVGAGI (reference sequence). This CDR3 is 16 amino acids long. The CDR3 loop reads CASSVRAAGGLDEQYF. As DNA, the CDR3 is TGTGCCAGCTCCGTTAGGGCGGCAGGGGGCTTGGACGAGCAGTACTTC.

This clone was detected only a few times. The chain joins TRBV5-4 to TRBJ2-7, with 7 bases that match TRBD1. Trimming at V came to 4 bases and at J to 4 bases, leaving 11 bases not matched to a gene. Germline V lookup: CDR1 SGHNT, CDR2 YYREEE (reference sequence). This CDR3 is built from 15 residues. This chain's CDR3 is CASSPSRDRLYEQYF. The CDR3 region has the DNA TGTGCCAGCAGCCCTAGCCGGGACAGATTATACGAGCAGTACTTC.